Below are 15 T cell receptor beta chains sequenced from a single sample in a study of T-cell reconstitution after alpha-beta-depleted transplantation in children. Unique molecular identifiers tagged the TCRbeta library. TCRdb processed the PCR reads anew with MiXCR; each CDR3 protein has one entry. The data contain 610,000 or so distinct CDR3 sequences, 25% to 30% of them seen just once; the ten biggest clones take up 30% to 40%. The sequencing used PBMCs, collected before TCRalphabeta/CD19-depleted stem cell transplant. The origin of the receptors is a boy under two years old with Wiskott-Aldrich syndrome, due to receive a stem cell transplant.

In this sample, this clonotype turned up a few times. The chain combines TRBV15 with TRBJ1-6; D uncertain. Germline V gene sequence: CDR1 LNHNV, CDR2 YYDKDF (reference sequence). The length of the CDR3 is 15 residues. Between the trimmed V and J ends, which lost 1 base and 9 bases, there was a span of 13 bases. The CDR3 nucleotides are TGTGCCACCAGCAGAGCCGACACCCATGGTTCACCCCTCCACTTT. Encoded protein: CATSRADTHGSPLHF.

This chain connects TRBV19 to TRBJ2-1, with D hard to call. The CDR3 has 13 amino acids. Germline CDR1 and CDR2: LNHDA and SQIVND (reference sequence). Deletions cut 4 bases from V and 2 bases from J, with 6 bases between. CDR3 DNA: TGTGCCAGTAGTAAGCAGCCCTACAATGAGCAGTTCTTC. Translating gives CASSKQPYNEQFF.

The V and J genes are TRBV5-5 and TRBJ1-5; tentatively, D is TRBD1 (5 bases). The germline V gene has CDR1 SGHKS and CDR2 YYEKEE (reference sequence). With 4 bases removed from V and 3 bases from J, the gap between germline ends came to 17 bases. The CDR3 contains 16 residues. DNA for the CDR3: TGTGCCAGCAGCATTCAGCCCAGGGAGGACAATCAGCCCCAGCATTTT. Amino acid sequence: CASSIQPREDNQPQHF.

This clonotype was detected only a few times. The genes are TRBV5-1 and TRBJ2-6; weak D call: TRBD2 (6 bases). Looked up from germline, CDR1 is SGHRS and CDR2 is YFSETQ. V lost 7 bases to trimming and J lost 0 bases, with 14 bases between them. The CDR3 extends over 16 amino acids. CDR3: CASGSGLNSGANVLTF. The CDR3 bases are TGCGCCAGCGGGTCGGGACTTAACTCTGGGGCCAACGTCCTGACTTTC.

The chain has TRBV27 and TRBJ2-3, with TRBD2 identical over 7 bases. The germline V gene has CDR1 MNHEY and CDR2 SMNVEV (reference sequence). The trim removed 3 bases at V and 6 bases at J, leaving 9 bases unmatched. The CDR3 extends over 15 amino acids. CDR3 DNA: TGTGCCAGCAGTTTGTTACTAGCGAAAGGGGATACGCAGTATTTT. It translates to CASSLLLAKGDTQYF.

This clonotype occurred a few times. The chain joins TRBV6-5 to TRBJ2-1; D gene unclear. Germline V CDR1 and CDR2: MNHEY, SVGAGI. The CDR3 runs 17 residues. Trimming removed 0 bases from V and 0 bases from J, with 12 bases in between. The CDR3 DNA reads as TGTGCCAGCAGTTACTCGTTGCTAGAGTTCTCCTACAATGAGCAGTTCTTC. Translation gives CASSYSLLEFSYNEQFF.

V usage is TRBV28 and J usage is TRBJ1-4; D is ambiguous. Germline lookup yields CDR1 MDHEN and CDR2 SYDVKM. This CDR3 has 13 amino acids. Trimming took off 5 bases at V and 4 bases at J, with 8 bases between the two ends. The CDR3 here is CASSGSFNEKLFF. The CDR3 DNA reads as TGTGCCAGCAGTGGCAGTTTTAATGAAAAACTGTTTTTT. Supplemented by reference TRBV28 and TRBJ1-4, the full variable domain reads DVKVTQSSRYLVKRTGEKVFLECVQDMDHENMFWYRQDPGLGLRLIYFSYDVKMKEKGDIPEGYSVSREKKERFSLILESASTNQTSMYLCASSGSFNEKLFFGSGTQLSVL.

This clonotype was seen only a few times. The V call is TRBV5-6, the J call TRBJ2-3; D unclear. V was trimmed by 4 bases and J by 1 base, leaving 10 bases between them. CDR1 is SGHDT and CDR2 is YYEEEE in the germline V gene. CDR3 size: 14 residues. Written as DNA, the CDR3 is TGTGCCAGCAGCCGTTCTTCCCGCACAGATACGCAGTATTTT. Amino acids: CASSRSSRTDTQYF. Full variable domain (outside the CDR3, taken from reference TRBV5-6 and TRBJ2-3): DAGVTQSPTHLIKTRGQQVTLRCSPKSGHDTVSWYQQALGQGPQFIFQYYEEEERQRGNFPDRFSGHQFPNYSSELNVNALLLGDSALYLCASSRSSRTDTQYFGPGTRLTVL.

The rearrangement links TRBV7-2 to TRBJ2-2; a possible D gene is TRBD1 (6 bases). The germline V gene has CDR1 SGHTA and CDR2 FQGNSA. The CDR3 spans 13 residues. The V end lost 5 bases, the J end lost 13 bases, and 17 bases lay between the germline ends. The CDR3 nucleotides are TGTGCCAGCAGCCCAATCTTCCCGGACAGGCTGTTTTTT. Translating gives CASSPIFPDRLFF.

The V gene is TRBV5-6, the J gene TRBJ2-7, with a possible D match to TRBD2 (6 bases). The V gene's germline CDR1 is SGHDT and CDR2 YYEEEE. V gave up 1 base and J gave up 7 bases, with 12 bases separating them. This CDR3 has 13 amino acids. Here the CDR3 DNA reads TGTGCCAGCAGCTTGTACCTTCGGGGGGAGCAGTACTTC. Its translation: CASSLYLRGEQYF.

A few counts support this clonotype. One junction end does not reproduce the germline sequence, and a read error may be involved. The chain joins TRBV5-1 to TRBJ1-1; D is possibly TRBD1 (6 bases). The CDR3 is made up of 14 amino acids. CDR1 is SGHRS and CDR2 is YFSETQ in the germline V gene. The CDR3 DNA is TGCGCCAGCAGCTTGGCCCCAATCGGGGGGGCAATTTCCTTT. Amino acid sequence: CASSLAPIGGAISF. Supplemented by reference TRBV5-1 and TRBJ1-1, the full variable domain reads KAGVTQTPRYLIKTRGQQVTLSCSPISGHRSVSWYQQTPGQGLQFLFEYFSETQRNKGNFPGRFSGRQFSNSRSEMNVSTLELGDSALYLCASSLAPIGGAISFGQGTRLTVV.

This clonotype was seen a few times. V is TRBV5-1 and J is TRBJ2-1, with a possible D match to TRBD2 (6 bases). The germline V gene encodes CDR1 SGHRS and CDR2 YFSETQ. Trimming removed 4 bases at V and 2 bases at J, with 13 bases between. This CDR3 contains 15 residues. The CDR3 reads CASSPGTAAYNEQFF. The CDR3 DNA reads TGCGCCAGCAGCCCAGGGACTGCGGCCTACAATGAGCAGTTCTTC. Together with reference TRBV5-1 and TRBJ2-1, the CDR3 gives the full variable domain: KAGVTQTPRYLIKTRGQQVTLSCSPISGHRSVSWYQQTPGQGLQFLFEYFSETQRNKGNFPGRFSGRQFSNSRSEMNVSTLELGDSALYLCASSPGTAAYNEQFFGPGTRLTVL.

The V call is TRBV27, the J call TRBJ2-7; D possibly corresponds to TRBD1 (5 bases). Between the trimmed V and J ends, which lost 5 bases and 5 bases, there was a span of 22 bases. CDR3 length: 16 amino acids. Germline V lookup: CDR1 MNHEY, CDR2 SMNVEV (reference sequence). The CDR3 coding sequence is TGTGCCAGCAGTCAGAAACGTGTGGGGCTAAGGAACGAGCAGTACTTC. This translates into CASSQKRVGLRNEQYF.

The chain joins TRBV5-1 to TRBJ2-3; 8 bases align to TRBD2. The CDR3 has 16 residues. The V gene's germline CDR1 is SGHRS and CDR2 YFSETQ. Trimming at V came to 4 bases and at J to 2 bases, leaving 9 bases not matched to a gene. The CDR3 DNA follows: TGCGCCAGCAGCAGGGGACTAGTGATCCCCACAGATACGCAGTATTTT. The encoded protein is CASSRGLVIPTDTQYF.

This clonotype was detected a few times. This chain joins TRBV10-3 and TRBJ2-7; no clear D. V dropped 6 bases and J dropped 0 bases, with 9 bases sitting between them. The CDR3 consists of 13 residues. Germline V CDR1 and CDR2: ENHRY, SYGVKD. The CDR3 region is CAISRYSSYEQYF. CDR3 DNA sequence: TGTGCCATCAGCCGTTATAGCTCCTACGAGCAGTACTTC.